This TCR beta chain was recovered during a study of identical twins. This clonotype has at least ten counts. TCRdb itself ran the 5' RACE reads through MiXCR, one entry per CDR3 protein. The table has hundreds of thousands of distinct CDR3 sequences, less than 7% seen once. The CDR3 totals 10 residues. V was cut by 6 bases and J by 8 bases, with 7 bases left in between. The sequencing input was naive T cells sorted from blood. The rearrangement uses TRBV12-3 or TRBV12-4 and TRBJ1-1; the D is unclear. This clonotype originated in a man between 18 and 35 years old in good health. CDR3 protein: CASSRGEAFF. In DNA, the CDR3 is TGTGCCAGCAGCAGAGGGGAAGCTTTCTTT.